This T cell receptor beta chain was observed in a study of T cells in Graves' hyperthyroidism and ophthalmopathy. Amplification of TCR beta CDR3 regions used RNA as the template. HTBI primers drove first-round RT-PCR of the TCR CDR3. MiXCR, run by TCRdb on the multiplex PCR reads, gives a single entry per CDR3 protein. Seen here are some 500,000 distinct CDR3 sequences, roughly a sixth observed once, and the top ten hold approximately 32%. This clonotype has ten or more counts. The CDR3 has 14 residues. Trimming took 6 bases from V and 3 from J, leaving 15 bases between them. Germline CDR1 MNHEY, CDR2 SVGEGT.

This TCR was recovered from a woman aged 30 to 39 with Graves' ophthalmopathy. The material sequenced was blood. This rearrangement joins TRBV6-2 or TRBV6-3 to TRBJ2-7; maybe TRBD1 (6 bases). CDR3 protein: CASRSPGTNYEQYF. The CDR3 coding sequence is TGTGCCAGCAGAAGCCCCGGGACAAACTACGAGCAGTACTTC.